This record concerns one T cell receptor beta chain sequence. Its specificity is unknown. This specimen comes from a study of CXCR3-negative and CXCR3-positive naive CD8 T cells. Study-level results: Naive cells with CXCR3 showed TRB CDR3s that were more hydrophobic than those in CXCR3-negative naive cells. Naive CXCR3-negative cells resembled naive CXCR3-positive cells in TRBV-TRBJ usage; memory cells differed. Post-cryopreservation CXCR3 expression was partly diminished, and the bulk of assays employed fresh PBMCs.

The CDR3 is 17 amino acids. Germline V CDR1 and CDR2: MRHNA, SNTAGT. Researchers reported sorting every CD8+ T cell subset in triplicate, around 300,000 cells per sort. CD45RO-CCR7+CD27+CD95- was the phenotype of naive CD8+ T cells. Carrying UMI labels, the TRB cDNA libraries were prepared through 5' RACE. TCRdb re-called the 5' RACE reads and catalogs CDR3 proteins one per entry, DNA excluded. The sample table sets out about 110,000 distinct CDR3 sequences. The sequence was collected from a human donor in good health. Some clones in this sample may be carry-over from other donors' samples. The specimen was naive CXCR3+ CD8+ T cells from blood. The subset is: CD45RO-CCR7+CD27+CD95- naive CD8+ T cells expressing CXCR3 (TNR3+). This chain joins TRBV6-4 and TRBJ2-2; absent DNA, TCRdb's TRBD2 call cannot be checked. The CDR3 protein is CASTMTSGGANTGELFF.